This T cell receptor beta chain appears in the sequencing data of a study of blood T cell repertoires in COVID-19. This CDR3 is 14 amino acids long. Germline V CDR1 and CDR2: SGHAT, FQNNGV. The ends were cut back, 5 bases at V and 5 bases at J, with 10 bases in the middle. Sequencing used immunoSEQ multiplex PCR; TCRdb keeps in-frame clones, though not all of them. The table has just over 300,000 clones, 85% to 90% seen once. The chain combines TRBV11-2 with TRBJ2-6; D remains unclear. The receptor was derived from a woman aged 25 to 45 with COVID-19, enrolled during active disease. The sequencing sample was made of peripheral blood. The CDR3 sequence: CASSLYRRANVLTF. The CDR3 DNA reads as TGTGCCAGCAGCCTTTATAGAAGGGCCAACGTCCTGACTTTC.